The rows below give T cell receptor beta chains drawn from one sample of a study of regulatory T cells in long-lasting Graves disease. One entry per CDR3 protein results from TCRdb running MiXCR on the multiplex PCR reads. Counted here are some 330,000 distinct CDR3 sequences, over 9.5% occurring once; the ten biggest clones make up about 20%. These records were also assigned to another study, of T cells in Graves' hyperthyroidism and ophthalmopathy.

Source: peripheral blood mononuclear cells (PBMCs), taken at new diagnosis, from a patient treated with antithyroid drugs. All receptors derive from a woman under 30 with Graves disease. Both conserved end residues are part of each CDR3. A D gene is named only where the DNA matches it firmly. A row's size may be missing; if present it is once, few, many or a size class.

D gene,V gene,J gene,clone size,CDR3 length,CDR3 DNA,CDR3 protein
-,TRBV7-9,TRBJ1-2,many,14,TGTGCCAGCAGCTTAGCCGACACGTACTATGGCTACACCTTC,CASSLADTYYGYTF
-,TRBV6-2/TRBV6-3,TRBJ1-1,many,13,TGTGCCAGCAGTTTCGGACAGATCACTGAAGCTTTCTTT,CASSFGQITEAFF
-,TRBV4-3,TRBJ1-1,-,14,TGCGCCAGCAGCCAAAACACAATCGGGCCTGAAGCTTTCTTT,CASSQNTIGPEAFF
TRBD1,TRBV5-1,TRBJ1-1,many,14,TGCGCCAGCAGCGTGGGACAGCTGAACACTGAAGCTTTCTTT,CASSVGQLNTEAFF
-,TRBV6-5,TRBJ1-4,many,16,TGTGCCAGCAGTTACGGCGTCGGGGGTTTAATCGAAAAACTGTTTTTT,CASSYGVGGLIEKLFF
TRBD1,TRBV5-1,TRBJ1-5,many,14,TGTGCCAGCAGCCAGGGACAGCGAAATCAGCCCCAGCATTTT,CASSQGQRNQPQHF
-,TRBV19,TRBJ2-3,few,14,TGTGCCAGTCATATGGCCGGTTTCATAGATACGCAGTATTTT,CASHMAGFIDTQYF
-,TRBV3-1,TRBJ1-2,many,16,TGTGCCAGCAGCCAAGTCCTTTGGGGTGGGGACTATGGCTACACCTTC,CASSQVLWGGDYGYTF
TRBD1,TRBV5-1,TRBJ2-5,many,15,TGCGCCAGCAGCTCCTTGGACAGGGGGCAAGAGACCCAGTACTTC,CASSSLDRGQETQYF
-,TRBV27,TRBJ1-1,many,13,TGTGCCAGCGGGATTGGGGGTGGTACTGAAGCTTTCTTT,CASGIGGGTEAFF
TRBD1,TRBV5-5,TRBJ2-7,-,15,TGTGCCAGCAGCTCGGCGGGACAGGTTCTCTACGAGCAGTACTTC,CASSSAGQVLYEQYF
TRBD2,TRBV7-2,TRBJ2-3,few,14,TGTGCCAGCAAAGTGGCGGGAGAGAGAGATACGCAGTATTTT,CASKVAGERDTQYF
-,TRBV7-2,TRBJ2-3,many,15,TGTGCCAGCAGCACATTACTTAGCCGCACAGATACGCAGTATTTT,CASSTLLSRTDTQYF
TRBD1,TRBV14,TRBJ1-2,-,15,TGTGCCAGCAGCCTCGGACAGGGGGCTTACTATGGCTACACCTTC,CASSLGQGAYYGYTF
-,TRBV11-2,TRBJ1-1,many,13,TGTGCCAGCAGTTTAACAGGGAACACTGAAGCTTTCTTT,CASSLTGNTEAFF
-,TRBV20-1,TRBJ2-5,many,14,TGCAGTGCTATGTCACAGGGAGGCCAAGAGACCCAGTACTTC,CSAMSQGGQETQYF
TRBD1,TRBV27,TRBJ1-5,many,15,TGTGCCAGCAGTATACAGGGGTCCGGCAATCAGCCCCAGCATTTT,CASSIQGSGNQPQHF
-,TRBV6-1,TRBJ1-5,few,13,TGTGCCAGCAGTCCTACTCTTAATCAGCCCCAGCATTTT,CASSPTLNQPQHF
-,TRBV30,TRBJ1-2,many,17,TGTGCCTGGTGGTCGACCAGGACCTTGACCCCAAACTATGGCTACACCTTC,CAWWSTRTLTPNYGYTF
TRBD1,TRBV12-3/TRBV12-4,TRBJ1-2,many,13,TGTGCCAGCAGCCGTGAGCGACAGGGCGGCTACACCTTC,CASSRERQGGYTF
TRBD2,TRBV20-1,TRBJ2-5,many,15,TGCAGTGCCAGCACTAGCGGGAGGGCCTGGGAGACCCAGTACTTC,CSASTSGRAWETQYF
-,TRBV5-6,TRBJ1-5,few,13,TGTGCCAGCAGCTTTAGGGACACCCTCCTCCAGCATTTT,CASSFRDTLLQHF
-,TRBV4-1,TRBJ1-5,many,14,TGCGCCAGCAGCCAAGCCTGGGGTGGCCAGCCCCAGCATTTT,CASSQAWGGQPQHF
-,TRBV9,TRBJ2-2,many,13,TGTGCCAGCAGCAATCAAGAGGACGGGGAGCTGTTTTTT,CASSNQEDGELFF
TRBD1,TRBV4-1,TRBJ1-1,few,18,TGCGCCAGCAGCCAAGTGGGAGGCCAGGGGGCAGAGGCCACTGAAGCTTTCTTT,CASSQVGGQGAEATEAFF
-,TRBV20-1,TRBJ1-6,-,15,TGCAGTGCGCCCCGAGACTGGCCCTATAATTCACCCCTCCACTTT,CSAPRDWPYNSPLHF
-,TRBV28,TRBJ2-1,many,16,TGTGCCAGCAGTCCCCATCTCAGACCCCTCTACAATGAGCAGTTCTTC,CASSPHLRPLYNEQFF
-,TRBV29-1,TRBJ1-1,many,11,TGCAGTACCCTGGAGGGTCAGAAAGCTTTCTTT,CSTLEGQKAFF
TRBD1,TRBV5-1,TRBJ1-3,-,15,TGCGCCAGCAGCTTTTGGACAGGGCCCGGAAACACCATATATTTT,CASSFWTGPGNTIYF
-,TRBV6-1,TRBJ1-3,many,12,TGTGCCAGCAGTGAATGGGGAAACACCATATATTTT,CASSEWGNTIYF
TRBD1,TRBV5-1,TRBJ1-1,many,14,TGCGCCAGCTCGACGACAGGGGGCTCCACTGAAGCTTTCTTT,CASSTTGGSTEAFF
TRBD2,TRBV30,TRBJ2-1,-,16,TGTGCCTGGAGTCAAGCGCTAGCGGGCATCTACAATGAGCAGTTCTTC,CAWSQALAGIYNEQFF
TRBD1,TRBV28,TRBJ2-3,many,15,TGTGCCAGCAGTCTCCCGGGACAGGGGGAAGATACGCAGTATTTT,CASSLPGQGEDTQYF
-,TRBV27,TRBJ2-7,many,16,TGTGCCAGCAGTTTAGCGTTGGCGGTTAATCCCTACGAGCAGTACTTC,CASSLALAVNPYEQYF
-,TRBV12-3/TRBV12-4,TRBJ1-1,many,13,TGTGCCAGCAGTTCCCCTGGAGGCTCTGAAGCTTTCTTT,CASSSPGGSEAFF
TRBD2,TRBV25-1,TRBJ2-1,few,15,TGTGCCAGCAGTGAACAGTTGCGGGGGTCGGGTGAGCAGTTCTTC,CASSEQLRGSGEQFF
-,TRBV24-1,TRBJ2-2,many,16,TGTGCCACCAGTGATTCCTCTTCCGCGGGCGGCGGGGAGCTGTTTTTT,CATSDSSSAGGGELFF
TRBD2,TRBV4-1,TRBJ2-1,-,13,TGCGCCAGCAGCCGTTCGGGGCTAGCGGGGGGGCAGTTC,CASSRSGLAGGQF
-,TRBV12-3/TRBV12-4,TRBJ2-6,many,12,TGTGCCAGCAAGCTTGGAGCCAACGTCCTGACTTTC,CASKLGANVLTF
TRBD2,TRBV28,TRBJ2-1,many,17,TGTGCCAGCAAGAAACAAGAAGGACTGGCGGGAGGCAATGAGCAGTTCTTC,CASKKQEGLAGGNEQFF
-,TRBV27,TRBJ2-1,few,16,TGTGCCAGCAGGCCGGATAGCAGGACCTCCTACAATGAGCAGTTCTTC,CASRPDSRTSYNEQFF
-,TRBV12-3/TRBV12-4,TRBJ2-6,-,17,TGTGCCAGCAGAGGGACACACGACCTCTCTGGGGCCAACGTCCTGACTTTC,CASRGTHDLSGANVLTF
-,TRBV10-3,TRBJ1-6,few,15,TGTGCCATCAGTTCGGGAGGTCTGTTCCATTCACCCCTCCACTTT,CAISSGGLFHSPLHF
-,TRBV6-2/TRBV6-3,TRBJ1-2,many,14,TGTGCCAGCAGTTACTCAGTCGCAATCTATGGCTACACCTTC,CASSYSVAIYGYTF
-,TRBV7-9,TRBJ1-1,many,15,TGTGCCAGCAGCTCGCCCCGGGACTCATCGTCTGAAGCTTTCTTT,CASSSPRDSSSEAFF
TRBD1,TRBV7-3,TRBJ2-3,many,16,TGTGCCAGCAGCACAGCCGGGACAGGGAAAACAGATACGCAGTATTTT,CASSTAGTGKTDTQYF
-,TRBV20-1,TRBJ1-2,many,14,TGCAATGCTAGAGACAGACTCGCAAACTATGGCTACACCTTC,CNARDRLANYGYTF
-,TRBV4-3,TRBJ2-7,many,16,TGCGCCAGCAGCCAAGACCTAGGGGGGCATGCCTACGAGCAGTACTTC,CASSQDLGGHAYEQYF
TRBD1,TRBV7-8,TRBJ1-4,once,15,TGTGCCAGCAGCCCCGGGACAGGACGGGAAGAAAAACTGTTTTTT,CASSPGTGREEKLFF
-,TRBV7-3,TRBJ1-1,many,13,TGTGCCAGCAGCTCGATGGCGGGACATGAAGCTTTCTTT,CASSSMAGHEAFF
-,TRBV6-4,TRBJ2-1,-,17,TGTGCCAGCTCGTCCCGGGACTCGGCTAGCTCCTACAATGAGCAGTTCTTC,CASSSRDSASSYNEQFF
-,TRBV12-3/TRBV12-4,TRBJ1-4,many,15,TGTGCCAGCAGTCCCCCTCGGGTGGTGCGGGAAAAACTGTTTTTT,CASSPPRVVREKLFF
-,TRBV6-1,TRBJ2-7,few,17,TGTGCCAGCAGCCCTACCCCGGTAGCCCCCGCCGTCTACGAGCAGTACTTC,CASSPTPVAPAVYEQYF
-,TRBV7-2,TRBJ2-3,-,16,TGTGCCAGCAGTTTAGTGGGCGGGGCAAGCACAAATACGCAGTATTTT,CASSLVGGASTNTQYF